This record looks at one T cell receptor (beta chain) sequence and its context. The target antigen is unknown. This sample is part of a study of CD8 T cells in ankylosing spondylitis. Study conclusions and caveats: Reportedly, disease-linked clones are significantly enriched in ankylosing spondylitis patients' matched synovial fluid. Those disease-linked clones were CD8+; they were also relatively rare in peripheral blood. It appeared that ankylosing spondylitis blood was characterized by a TCR beta motif of fewer than 10 highly homologous variants.

Quantitative 5'-RACE with molecular barcodes produced the TCR beta libraries. MiXCR, applied by TCRdb to the 5' RACE reads, yields one record per CDR3 protein. The sample lists 750,000 to 850,000 distinct CDR3 sequences; about 10% were seen once. CDR3 size: 14 residues. Trimming stripped 1 base from V and 3 bases from J, with 10 bases between. Germline V CDR1 and CDR2: SGHAT, FQNNGV. The TCR originated in a male donor with ankylosing spondylitis. This chain uses TRBV11-2 with TRBJ2-7, with D perhaps matching TRBD2 (6 bases). Material for sequencing was blood, either unsorted or a sorted T cell fraction (not recorded which). Here the CDR3 DNA reads TGTGCCAGCAGCTTAGGGCTAGCGAACTACGAGCAGTACTTC. It specifies CASSLGLANYEQYF.